Below are 5 T cell receptor beta chains sequenced from a single sample in a study of cytomegalovirus exposure and HLA in healthy donors. Primers included in the PCR were 60 Vbeta and 13 Jbeta primers. Here immunoSEQ multiplex PCR was the method, and the copy in TCRdb shows in-frame clones only, minus some. The sample lists 100,000 to 130,000 clones, less than 80% occurring once. The sample comprised PBMCs. These receptors were taken from a man younger than 45 in good health and CMV-seronegative.

V gene TRBV15 combines with J gene TRBJ2-7, with TRBD2 matching 10 bases. Trimming took 4 bases from V and 3 from J; bases not matched to a gene: 3. Germline assignment: CDR1 LNHNV and CDR2 YYDKDF (reference sequence). There are 14 residues in the CDR3. The DNA of the CDR3 is TGTGCCACCAGCATACAGCGGGAGGGCTACGAGCAGTACTTC. This gives the protein CATSIQREGYEQYF.

J is TRBJ2-5 and V is TRBV5-6; 11 positions match TRBD2. V lost 3 bases, J lost 5 bases, and 6 bases stayed unmatched. CDR3 size: 15 residues. Germline-derived CDR1 and CDR2 are SGHDT and YYEEEE. The CDR3 bases are TGTGCCAGCAGCTCTCTAGCGGGGGGAGGCGAGACCCAGTACTTC. Translating gives CASSSLAGGGETQYF.

This clone was recorded a few times. The chain uses TRBV5-1 and TRBJ1-1; D might be TRBD1 (6 bases). The V end lost 1 base, the J end lost 0 bases, and 13 bases lay between the germline ends. The CDR3 is made up of 16 amino acids. In germline, CDR1 is SGHRS, CDR2 YFSETQ. CDR3 loop: CASSLLPTGLNTEAFF. The CDR3 DNA reads TGCGCCAGCAGCTTGCTACCGACAGGACTGAACACTGAAGCTTTCTTT.

V and J are TRBV5-1 and TRBJ2-2; 8 nucleotides align to TRBD1. Trimming at V came to 4 bases and at J to 8 bases, leaving 4 bases not matched to a gene. The CDR3 totals 13 residues. Germline V gene sequence: CDR1 SGHRS, CDR2 YFSETQ. The DNA for the CDR3 is TGCGCCAGCAGCCCCGGACAGGGTGGGGAGCTGTTTTTT. Translating gives CASSPGQGGELFF. Variable domain in full (rest from reference TRBV5-1 and TRBJ2-2): KAGVTQTPRYLIKTRGQQVTLSCSPISGHRSVSWYQQTPGQGLQFLFEYFSETQRNKGNFPGRFSGRQFSNSRSEMNVSTLELGDSALYLCASSPGQGGELFFGEGSRLTVL.

In this sample, this clone is medium-sized. The CDR3 here is CASSKDFNTPRETQYF. In DNA form, the CDR3 reads TGTGCCAGCAGCAAAGATTTCAATACCCCTAGGGAGACCCAGTACTTC. The J gene is TRBJ2-5, the V gene TRBV21-1; TRBD2 is the table's D call, not checked against the DNA. TRBV21-1 is recorded as a pseudogene. The CDR3 extends over 16 amino acids.